This note documents a single TCR beta chain sequence. This sample was taken from a study of T cell responses to AZD1222 COVID-19 vaccine. TCRdb's table, derived via immunoSEQ multiplex PCR, lists solely in-frame clones and lacks some. The sample holds approximately 140,000 clones, about nine tenths seen once. This CDR3 has 16 amino acids. In germline, CDR1 is SQVTM, CDR2 ANQGSEA. Trimming at V came to 6 bases and at J to 9 bases, leaving 13 bases not matched to a gene. The source was peripheral blood, collected 28 days after the second AZD1222 dose. The J gene is TRBJ2-1, the V gene TRBV29-1; 14 positions match TRBD2. This clonotype was sampled from an adult who received the AZD1222 COVID-19 vaccine. CDR3 bases: TGCAGCGTGGGGGGAAAGACTAGCGGGAGGGCCGGTGAGCAGTTCTTC. Protein sequence: CSVGGKTSGRAGEQFF.